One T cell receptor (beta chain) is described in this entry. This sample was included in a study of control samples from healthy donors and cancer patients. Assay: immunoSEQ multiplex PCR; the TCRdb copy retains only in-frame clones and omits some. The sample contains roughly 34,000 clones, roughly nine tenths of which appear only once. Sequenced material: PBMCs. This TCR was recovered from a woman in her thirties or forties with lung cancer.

The chain's CDR3 is CASSVDRSSDHYGYTF. The CDR3 DNA sequence: TGTGCCAGCAGCGTAGATCGCTCGTCAGACCACTATGGCTACACCTTC. This chain uses TRBV9 with TRBJ1-2; no firm D call. The CDR3 covers 16 residues. Per germline, CDR1 SGDLS and CDR2 YYNGEE. V lost 0 bases and J lost 3, with 15 bases in between.